This is a list of T cell receptor beta chains from one sample in a study of technical replicates of blood from a handful of donors. The table came from immunoSEQ multiplex PCR; TCRdb's copy has only in-frame clones and leaves some out. The data contain 80,000 to 90,000 clones, approximately 94% of them singletons. Sequencing used T cells isolated from PBMCs. These receptors were taken from a human donor in good health. CDR3s include the opening cysteine and the closing phenylalanine or tryptophan. D genes are given only for firm matches. The listing skips clone size in some rows; elsewhere it reads once, few, many or a size class.

>TRBJ2-1|TRBD2|.|TRBV7-8
CASSSPLSVAGVFYNEQFF
TGTGCCAGCAGCTCTCCCCTGTCCGTAGCGGGAGTATTCTACAATGAGCAGTTCTTC
>TRBJ2-5|.|.|TRBV11-3
CASSLGLVADQETQYF
TGTGCCAGCAGCTTAGGCCTGGTGGCAGACCAAGAGACCCAGTACTTC
>TRBJ2-2|TRBD2|.|TRBV5-1
CASSPLAGGPGELFF
TGCGCCAGCAGCCCACTAGCGGGGGGGCCCGGGGAGCTGTTTTTT
>TRBJ2-1|TRBD2|.|TRBV15
CATSRDLGLAGGIYNEQFF
TGTGCCACCAGCAGAGATTTGGGACTAGCGGGGGGGATCTACAATGAGCAGTTCTTC
>TRBJ2-3|TRBD2|.|TRBV27
CASSLIPGGPTDTQYF
TGTGCCAGCAGTTTAATCCCGGGGGGACCCACAGATACGCAGTATTTT
>TRBJ1-1|TRBD1|.|TRBV7-9
CASSLSGGGQGRMNTEAFF
TGTGCCAGCAGCTTAAGCGGGGGGGGACAGGGTAGGATGAACACTGAAGCTTTCTTT
>TRBJ1-5|.|.|TRBV28
CASSLTATNGGNQPQHF
TGTGCCAGCAGTCTGACAGCGACCAATGGTGGCAATCAGCCCCAGCATTTT
>TRBJ2-1|TRBD2|.|TRBV6-5
CASSQLWGEGNEQFF
TGTGCCAGCAGTCAGCTATGGGGGGAGGGGAATGAGCAGTTCTTC
>TRBJ2-4|.|.|TRBV4-1
CASSQEPGGGGIKNIQYF
TGCGCCAGCAGCCAAGAGCCAGGTGGGGGCGGAATCAAAAACATTCAGTACTTC
>TRBJ2-1|.|.|TRBV6-5
CASSRSNRVDEQFF
TGTGCCAGCAGTCGAAGCAACAGGGTAGATGAGCAGTTCTTC
>TRBJ1-5|.|.|TRBV4-1
CASSRADTSENQPQHF
TGCGCCAGCAGCCGGGCTGACACCTCCGAGAATCAGCCCCAGCATTTT
>TRBJ1-1|TRBD1|.|TRBV19
CASKGQGAIPNTEAFF
TGTGCCAGCAAGGGACAGGGGGCGATCCCCAACACTGAAGCTTTCTTT
>TRBJ2-1|TRBD2|.|TRBV9
CASSVGIGRGNEQFF
TGTGCCAGCAGCGTAGGGATCGGGAGGGGGAATGAGCAGTTCTTC
>TRBJ2-1|.|.|TRBV2
CASRPREAQEQFF
TGTGCCAGCAGACCTAGGGAGGCCCAAGAGCAGTTCTTC
>TRBJ1-1|.|.|TRBV11-2
CASSPRAMNTEAFF
TGTGCCAGCAGCCCGAGGGCTATGAACACTGAAGCTTTCTTT
>TRBJ2-5|TRBD2|.|TRBV11-3
CASSFVAGLAGEETQYF
TGTGCCAGCAGCTTCGTCGCTGGACTAGCGGGGGAAGAGACCCAGTACTTC
>TRBJ1-2|.|.|TRBV28
CASRFQGFYGYTF
TGTGCCAGCAGATTCCAGGGGTTCTATGGCTACACCTTC
>TRBJ1-1|TRBD1|.|TRBV5-1
CASSLGTGSSNTEAFF
TGCGCCAGCAGCCTGGGGACAGGGTCTTCGAACACTGAAGCTTTCTTT
>TRBJ2-7|TRBD1|.|TRBV11-2
CASSSLRTGPGEQYF
TGTGCCAGCAGCTCATTAAGGACAGGGCCCGGCGAGCAGTACTTC
>TRBJ1-2|TRBD1|.|TRBV5-1
CASSYPGGAFMSGYTF
TGCGCCAGCAGCTATCCAGGGGGCGCCTTCATGAGTGGCTACACCTTC
>TRBJ1-2|.|.|TRBV9
CASRGTSNYGYTF
TGTGCCAGCAGGGGGACATCTAACTATGGCTACACCTTC
>TRBJ1-4|.|once|TRBV5-1
CASSPREGWEKLFF
TGCGCCAGCAGCCCCCGTGAGGGCTGGGAAAAACTGTTTTTT
>TRBJ2-3|.|once|TRBV2
CASIEGGASPDTQYF
TGTGCCAGCATCGAGGGGGGGGCGAGCCCCGATACGCAGTATTTT
>TRBJ2-3|TRBD1|.|TRBV27
CASSLPTTPGGGTDTQYF
TGTGCCAGCAGTTTACCCACGACGCCAGGGGGCGGGACAGATACGCAGTATTTT
>TRBJ1-3|.|.|TRBV19
CASSTLWRSHSGNTIYF
TGTGCCAGTAGTACCCTTTGGAGGAGTCACTCTGGAAACACCATATATTTT
>TRBJ2-5|TRBD2|.|TRBV11-2
CASSLGLAGVTGETQYF
TGTGCCAGCAGCCTCGGACTAGCGGGGGTTACGGGGGAGACCCAGTACTTC